The T cell receptor (beta chain) under discussion was sequenced for a study of post-analysis software for immune sequencing data. With respect to this clonotype: The junction departs from germline at one end; a sequencing error may be responsible.

Unique molecular identifiers featured in each of the TCR beta cDNA libraries. The authors obtained about 520,000 cDNA molecules from around 0.96 to 9.9 million T cells. TCRdb passed the PCR reads through MiXCR, listing each CDR3 protein once. The sample consists of around 700,000 distinct CDR3 sequences, approximately 60% of them appearing once. The sample taken for sequencing was blood. The receptor's source is a girl aged 2 to 10 with multiple sclerosis.

CDR3 bases: TGCAGTGTGGTCGGGTCTAGCCCTCCAGATGCGCAGTATTTT. The encoded protein is CSVVGSSPPDAQYF. The genes are TRBV20-1 and TRBJ2-3; TRBD2 might be the D (5 bases). CDR1 is DFQATT and CDR2 is SNEGSKA in the germline V gene (reference sequence). The CDR3 sequence is 14 residues long.